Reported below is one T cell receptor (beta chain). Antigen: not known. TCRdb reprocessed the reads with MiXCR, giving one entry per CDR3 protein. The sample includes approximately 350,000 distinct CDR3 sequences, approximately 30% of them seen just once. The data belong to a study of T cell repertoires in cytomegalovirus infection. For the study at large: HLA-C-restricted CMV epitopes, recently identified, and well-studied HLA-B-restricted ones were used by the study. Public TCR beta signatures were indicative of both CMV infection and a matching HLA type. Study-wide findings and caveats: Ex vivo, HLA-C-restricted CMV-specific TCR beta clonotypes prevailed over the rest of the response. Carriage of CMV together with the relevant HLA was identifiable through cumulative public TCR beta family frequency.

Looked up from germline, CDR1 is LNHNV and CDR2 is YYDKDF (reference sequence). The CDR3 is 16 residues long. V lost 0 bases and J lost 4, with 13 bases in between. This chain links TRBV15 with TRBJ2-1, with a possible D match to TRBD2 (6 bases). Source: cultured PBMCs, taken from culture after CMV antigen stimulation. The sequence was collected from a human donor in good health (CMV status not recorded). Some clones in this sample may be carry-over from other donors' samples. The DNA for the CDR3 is TGTGCCACCAGCAGAGAGGGGACTGGACCTTACAATGAGCAGTTCTTC. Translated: CATSREGTGPYNEQFF.